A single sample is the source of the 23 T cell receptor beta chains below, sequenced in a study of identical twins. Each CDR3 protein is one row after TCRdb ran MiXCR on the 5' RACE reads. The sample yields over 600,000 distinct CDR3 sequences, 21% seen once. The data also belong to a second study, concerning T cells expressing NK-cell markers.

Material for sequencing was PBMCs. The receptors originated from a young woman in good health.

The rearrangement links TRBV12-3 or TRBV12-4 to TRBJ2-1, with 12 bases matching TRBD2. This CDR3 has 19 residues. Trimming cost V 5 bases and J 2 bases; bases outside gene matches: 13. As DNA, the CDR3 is TGTGCCAGCAGTCCCCGACTAGCGGGAGCCTATCCCCCCTACAATGAGCAGTTCTTC. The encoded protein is CASSPRLAGAYPPYNEQFF.

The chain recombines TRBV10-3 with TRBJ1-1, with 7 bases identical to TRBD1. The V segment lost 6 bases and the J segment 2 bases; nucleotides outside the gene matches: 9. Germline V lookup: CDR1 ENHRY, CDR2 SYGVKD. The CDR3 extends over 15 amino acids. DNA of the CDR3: TGTGCCATCAGACAGGGGTCTTTAGGTAACACTGAAGCTTTCTTT. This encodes CAIRQGSLGNTEAFF.

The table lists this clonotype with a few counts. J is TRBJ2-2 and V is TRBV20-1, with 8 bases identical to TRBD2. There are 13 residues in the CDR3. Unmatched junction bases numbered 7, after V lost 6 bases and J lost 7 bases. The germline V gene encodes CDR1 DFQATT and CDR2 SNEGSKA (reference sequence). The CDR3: CSATTSARGELFF. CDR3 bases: TGCAGTGCGACGACTAGCGCCCGCGGGGAGCTGTTTTTT.

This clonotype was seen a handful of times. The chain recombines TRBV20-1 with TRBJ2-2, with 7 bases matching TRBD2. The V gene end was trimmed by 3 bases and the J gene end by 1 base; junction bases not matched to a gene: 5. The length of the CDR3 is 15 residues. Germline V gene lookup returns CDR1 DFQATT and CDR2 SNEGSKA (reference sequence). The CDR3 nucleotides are TGCAGTGCTAGTCCCCTAGCGGAGAACACCGGGGAGCTGTTTTTT. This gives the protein CSASPLAENTGELFF.

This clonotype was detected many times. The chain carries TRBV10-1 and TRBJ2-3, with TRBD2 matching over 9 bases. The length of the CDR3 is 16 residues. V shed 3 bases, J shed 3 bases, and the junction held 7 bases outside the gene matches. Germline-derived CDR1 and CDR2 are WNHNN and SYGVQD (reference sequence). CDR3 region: CASSDAGGTGTDTQYF. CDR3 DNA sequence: TGCGCCAGCAGTGATGCGGGGGGGACGGGGACAGATACGCAGTATTTT.

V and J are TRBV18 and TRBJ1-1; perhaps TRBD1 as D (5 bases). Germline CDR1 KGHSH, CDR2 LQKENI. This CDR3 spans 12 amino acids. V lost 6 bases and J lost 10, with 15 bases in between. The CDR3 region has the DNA TGTGCCAGCTCCCCCGCAGGGAGGTCAGCTTTCTTT. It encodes CASSPAGRSAFF. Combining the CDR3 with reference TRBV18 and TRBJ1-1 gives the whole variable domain NAGVMQNPRHLVRRRGQEARLRCSPMKGHSHVYWYRQLPEEGLKFMVYLQKENIIDESGMPKERFSAEFPKEGPSILRIQQVVRGDSAAYFCASSPAGRSAFFGQGTRLTVV.

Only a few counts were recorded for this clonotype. The CDR3 nucleotides are TGCAGCGCCTTTATTCTGGGTCTTGCAGATAACAGGGGAAGGGAGTCCTACAATGAGCAGTTCTTC. Residues: CSAFILGLADNRGRESYNEQFF. The V gene is TRBV29-1, the J gene TRBJ2-1, with 7 bases matching TRBD1. The CDR3 runs to 22 residues. V was pared by 7 bases and J by 1 base, with 31 bases of the junction left unmatched. Germline CDR1 is SQVTM and CDR2 is ANQGSEA.

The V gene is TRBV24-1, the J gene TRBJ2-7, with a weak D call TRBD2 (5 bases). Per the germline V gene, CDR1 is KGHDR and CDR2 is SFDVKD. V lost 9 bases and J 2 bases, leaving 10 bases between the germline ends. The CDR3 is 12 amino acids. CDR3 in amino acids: CATFDGTYEQYF. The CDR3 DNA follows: TGTGCCACCTTCGACGGGACCTACGAGCAGTACTTC.

In DNA form, the CDR3 reads TGCGCCAGCAGCCGCGGGGACACCACAGATACGCAGTATTTT. Translating gives CASSRGDTTDTQYF. The V gene is TRBV5-1, the J gene TRBJ2-3; D is possibly TRBD1 or TRBD2 (6 bases each). Per germline, CDR1 SGHRS and CDR2 YFSETQ. This CDR3 contains 14 residues. V was cut by 4 bases and J by 2 bases, with 11 bases left in between.

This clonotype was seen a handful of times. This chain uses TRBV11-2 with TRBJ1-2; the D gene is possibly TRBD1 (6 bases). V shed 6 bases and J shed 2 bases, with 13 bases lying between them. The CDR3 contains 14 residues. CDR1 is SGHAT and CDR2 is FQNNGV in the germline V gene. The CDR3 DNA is TGTGCCAGCAGTTGGACCGGGACAAACTATGGCTACACCTTC. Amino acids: CASSWTGTNYGYTF.

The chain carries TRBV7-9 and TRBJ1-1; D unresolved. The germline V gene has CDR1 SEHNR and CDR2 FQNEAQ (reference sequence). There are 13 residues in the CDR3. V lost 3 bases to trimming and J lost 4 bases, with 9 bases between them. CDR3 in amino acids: CASSFFGGTEAFF. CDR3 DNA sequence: TGTGCCAGCAGCTTTTTCGGTGGCACTGAAGCTTTCTTT.

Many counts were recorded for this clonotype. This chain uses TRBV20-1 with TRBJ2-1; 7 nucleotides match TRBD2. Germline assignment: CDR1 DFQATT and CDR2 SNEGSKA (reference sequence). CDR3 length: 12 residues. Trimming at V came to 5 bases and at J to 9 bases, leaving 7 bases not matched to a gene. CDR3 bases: TGCAGTGCTGCAACTAGCGAACGTGAGCAGTTCTTC. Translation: CSAATSEREQFF.

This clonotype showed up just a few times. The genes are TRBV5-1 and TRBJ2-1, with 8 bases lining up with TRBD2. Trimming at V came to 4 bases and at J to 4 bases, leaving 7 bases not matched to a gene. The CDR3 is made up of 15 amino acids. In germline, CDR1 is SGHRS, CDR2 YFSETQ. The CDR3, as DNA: TGCGCCAGCAGCCCCACGATAGCGGGATACAATGAGCAGTTCTTC. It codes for CASSPTIAGYNEQFF.

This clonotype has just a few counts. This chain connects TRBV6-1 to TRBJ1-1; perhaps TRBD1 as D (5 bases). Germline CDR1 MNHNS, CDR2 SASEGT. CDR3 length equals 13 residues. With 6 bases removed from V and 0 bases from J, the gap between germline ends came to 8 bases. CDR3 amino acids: CASRAGLNTEAFF. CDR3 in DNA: TGTGCCAGCAGGGCAGGGCTGAACACTGAAGCTTTCTTT.

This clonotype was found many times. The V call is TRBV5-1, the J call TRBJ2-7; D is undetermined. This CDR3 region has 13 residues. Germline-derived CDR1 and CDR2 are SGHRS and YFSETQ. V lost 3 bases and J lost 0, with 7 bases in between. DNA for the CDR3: TGCGCCAGCAGCTCAGGAGTCTCCTACGAGCAGTACTTC. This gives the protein CASSSGVSYEQYF.

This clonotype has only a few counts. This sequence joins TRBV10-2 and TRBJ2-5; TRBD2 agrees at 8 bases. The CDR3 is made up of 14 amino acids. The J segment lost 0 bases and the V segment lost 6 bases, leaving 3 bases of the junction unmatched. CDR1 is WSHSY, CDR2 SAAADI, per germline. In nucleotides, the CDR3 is TGCGCCAGCAGCGGTAGCGGGAACCAAGAGACCCAGTACTTC. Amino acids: CASSGSGNQETQYF.

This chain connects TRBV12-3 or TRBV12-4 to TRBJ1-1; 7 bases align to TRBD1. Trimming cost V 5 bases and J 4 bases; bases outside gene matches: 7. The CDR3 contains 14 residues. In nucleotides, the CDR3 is TGTGCCAGCAGTCTTAGACAGGGCATCACTGAAGCTTTCTTT. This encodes CASSLRQGITEAFF.

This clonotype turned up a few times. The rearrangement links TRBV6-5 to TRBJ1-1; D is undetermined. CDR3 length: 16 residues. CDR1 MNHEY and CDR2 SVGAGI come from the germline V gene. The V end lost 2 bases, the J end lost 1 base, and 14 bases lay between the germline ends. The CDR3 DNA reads TGTGCCAGCAGTTACCTACCCCCCCCTGGGAACACTGAAGCTTTCTTT. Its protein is CASSYLPPPGNTEAFF.

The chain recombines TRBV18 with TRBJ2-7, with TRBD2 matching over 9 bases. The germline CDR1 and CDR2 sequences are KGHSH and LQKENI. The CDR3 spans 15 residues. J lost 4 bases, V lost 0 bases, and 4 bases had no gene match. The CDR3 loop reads CASSPPPAGGYEQYF. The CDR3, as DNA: TGTGCCAGCTCACCACCCCCAGCGGGAGGATACGAGCAGTACTTC.

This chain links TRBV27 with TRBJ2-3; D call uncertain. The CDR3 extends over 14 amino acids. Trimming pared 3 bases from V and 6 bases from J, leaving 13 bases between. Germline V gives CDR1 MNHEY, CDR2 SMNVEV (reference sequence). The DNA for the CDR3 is TGTGCCAGCAGTTTCAAAGACTGGCGGGATACGCAGTATTTT. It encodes CASSFKDWRDTQYF.

CDR3 protein: CSVAPRVSNEKLFF. The CDR3 DNA follows: TGCAGCGTCGCCCCCAGGGTATCTAATGAAAAACTGTTTTTT. The genes are TRBV29-1 and TRBJ1-4; maybe TRBD1 (5 bases). The germline V and J ends were trimmed by 6 bases and 3 bases, with 14 bases remaining between them. Germline assignment: CDR1 SQVTM and CDR2 ANQGSEA. The CDR3 loop spans 14 amino acids.

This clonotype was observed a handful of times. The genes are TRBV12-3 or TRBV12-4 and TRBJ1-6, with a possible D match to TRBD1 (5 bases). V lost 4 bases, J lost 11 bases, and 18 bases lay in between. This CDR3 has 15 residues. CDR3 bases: TGTGCCAGCAGTTCCTGGGACCGCTCCAGAGCACCCCTCCACTTT. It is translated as CASSSWDRSRAPLHF.

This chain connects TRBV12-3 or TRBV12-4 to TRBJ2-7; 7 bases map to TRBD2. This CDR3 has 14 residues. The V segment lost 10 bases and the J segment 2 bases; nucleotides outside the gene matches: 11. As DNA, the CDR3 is TGTGCCACACGACTGGGGGGGAGCGCCTACGAGCAGTACTTC. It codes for CATRLGGSAYEQYF.